The clone carrying this T cell receptor beta chain was detected ten times or more. One end of the junction does not line up with germline, which may come from a read error. This CDR3 comprises 12 residues. Per germline, CDR1 MNHNS and CDR2 SASEGT. TCR beta CDR3 regions were amplified from RNA transcripts. Primed by the HTBI set, a first-round RT-PCR was run on the TCR CDR3. TCRdb processed the multiplex PCR reads anew with MiXCR; each CDR3 protein has one entry. The sample shows hundreds of thousands of distinct CDR3 sequences, over 15% of them seen only once. This record comes from a study of T cells in Graves' hyperthyroidism and ophthalmopathy.

This chain connects TRBV6-1 to TRBJ2-3; D is unclear. The TCR was taken from a young woman with Graves' hyperthyroidism. The sample consisted of blood. The CDR3 reads CASSALTDTQYF. The CDR3 nucleotides are TGCGCCAGCAGTGCGCTCACAGATACGCAGTATTTT.